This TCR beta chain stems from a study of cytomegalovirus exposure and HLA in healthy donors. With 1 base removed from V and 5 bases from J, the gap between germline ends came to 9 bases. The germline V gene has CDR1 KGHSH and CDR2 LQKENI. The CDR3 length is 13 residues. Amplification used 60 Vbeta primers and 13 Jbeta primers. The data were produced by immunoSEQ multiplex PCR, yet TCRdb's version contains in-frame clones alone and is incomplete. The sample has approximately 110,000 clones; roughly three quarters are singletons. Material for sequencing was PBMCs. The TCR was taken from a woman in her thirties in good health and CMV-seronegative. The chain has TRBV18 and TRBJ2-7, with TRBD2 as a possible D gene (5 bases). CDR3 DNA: TGTGCCAGCTCACCACAGAGGGTAAACGAGCAGTACTTC. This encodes CASSPQRVNEQYF.